These 29 T cell receptor beta chains originate from one sample sequenced in a study of blood T cell repertoires in COVID-19. Some clones are missing from TCRdb's copy, which holds only in-frame ones; the method was immunoSEQ multiplex PCR. Of 250,000 to 350,000 clones detected, more than 80% appear once; the ten largest clones hold less than 3%. Source material: peripheral blood. Source of these receptors: a young woman with active or convalescent COVID-19.

Only one count was recorded for this clone. The rearrangement uses TRBV6-2 or TRBV6-3 and TRBJ2-2; 7 nucleotides agree with TRBD2. Losses at the gene ends were 6 bases for V and 4 bases for J; bases not matched to a gene: 5. The germline V gene encodes CDR1 MNHEY and CDR2 SVGEGT. CDR3 length: 14 residues. CDR3 residues: CASSRLAPTGELFF. CDR3 nucleotides: TGTGCCAGCAGCCGACTAGCTCCCACCGGGGAGCTGTTTTTT.

This chain links TRBV5-1 with TRBJ2-3; 9 bases are shared with TRBD2. The length of the CDR3 is 17 residues. With V trimmed by 4 bases and J by 2 bases, 11 bases remained unmatched. Germline V gives CDR1 SGHRS, CDR2 YFSETQ. CDR3 nucleotide sequence: TGCGCCAGCAGCATGGGTAGCGGGGGAAGACTCACAGATACGCAGTATTTT. It is translated as CASSMGSGGRLTDTQYF.

The rearrangement uses TRBV29-1 and TRBJ2-1; 11 nucleotides line up with TRBD2. J gave up 8 bases and V 3 bases, and 12 bases lay outside the gene matches. This CDR3 spans 16 amino acids. Germline lookup yields CDR1 SQVTM and CDR2 ANQGSEA. The CDR3 DNA reads as TGCAGCGTTGATATAGGTAGCGGGGGGGCCAGGTATGAGCAGTTCTTC. Amino acids: CSVDIGSGGARYEQFF.

This clone appeared once. This rearrangement joins TRBV18 to TRBJ1-5; 8 bases are shared with TRBD1. The CDR3 has 15 amino acids. Trimming at V came to 4 bases and at J to 4 bases, leaving 6 bases not matched to a gene. Germline assignment: CDR1 KGHSH and CDR2 LQKENI. CDR3 sequence (DNA): TGTGCCAGCTCACTCGGTCAGGGGGCAAATCAGCCCCAGCATTTT. This codes for CASSLGQGANQPQHF.

The rearrangement links TRBV27 to TRBJ2-2; the match to TRBD2 covers 8 bases. CDR1 and CDR2 (germline): MNHEY, SMNVEV (reference sequence). The CDR3 has 13 residues. V gave up 7 bases and J gave up 6 bases; unmatched junction bases: 4. The CDR3 reads CASKRGPAGELFF. The CDR3 nucleotides are TGTGCCAGCAAGCGGGGGCCGGCCGGGGAGCTGTTTTTT.

The J gene is TRBJ2-1, the V gene TRBV7-2, with TRBD1 matching over 8 bases. This CDR3 comprises 15 residues. Germline V gene lookup returns CDR1 SGHTA and CDR2 FQGNSA. Germline trimming cut 3 bases from V and 4 bases from J; bases unmatched to any gene: 5. CDR3 sequence: CASSLDREWYNEQFF. The CDR3 DNA is TGTGCCAGCAGCTTGGACAGGGAATGGTACAATGAGCAGTTCTTC.

This clone was seen once. The chain links TRBV6-5 to TRBJ2-3; 10 bases are shared with TRBD2. The V and J ends lost 6 bases and 5 bases, in that order; junction bases with no gene match: 8. This CDR3 has 15 amino acids. Germline V gene data show CDR1 as MNHEY and CDR2 as SVGAGI. CDR3 protein: CASRASGGTGDTQYF. CDR3 nucleotides: TGTGCCAGCAGGGCTAGCGGGGGAACGGGAGATACGCAGTATTTT.

The CDR3, as DNA: TGTGCCAGCAGCTCAAGGCGGGACAGGGCCTACTCCTACAATGAGCAGTTCTTC. This sequence encodes CASSSRRDRAYSYNEQFF. This chain connects TRBV7-8 to TRBJ2-1, with 9 bases matching TRBD1. The germline V gene encodes CDR1 SGHVS and CDR2 FQNEAQ. The ends lost 4 bases at V and 0 bases at J; junction bases unmatched: 10. There are 18 residues in the CDR3.

V gene TRBV24-1 combines with J gene TRBJ2-2; 8 nucleotides align to TRBD1. The CDR3 is 16 residues long. The V segment lost 0 bases and the J segment 4 bases; nucleotides outside the gene matches: 3. The germline V gene has CDR1 KGHDR and CDR2 SFDVKD. CDR3 nucleotide sequence: TGTGCCACCAGTGATTTGAGGACAGGGTCCACCGGGGAGCTGTTTTTT. This sequence encodes CATSDLRTGSTGELFF.

The chain is built from TRBV5-4 and TRBJ2-7; 7 bases align to TRBD2. Germline CDR1 SGHNT, CDR2 YYREEE (reference sequence). After removal of 2 bases from V and 0 bases from J, the junction contained 5 bases not matched to a gene. The CDR3 is 15 amino acids. CDR3 DNA sequence: TGTGCCAGCAGCTTCTTCGCTAGCGGCTCCTACGAGCAGTACTTC. Residues: CASSFFASGSYEQYF. The full variable domain, with the rest looked up from reference TRBV5-4 and TRBJ2-7, is ETGVTQSPTHLIKTRGQQVTLRCSSQSGHNTVSWYQQALGQGPQFIFQYYREEENGRGNFPPRFSGLQFPNYSSELNVNALELDDSALYLCASSFFASGSYEQYFGPGTRLTVT.

The V and J genes are TRBV6-2 or TRBV6-3 and TRBJ2-1, with 9 bases fitting TRBD2. Looked up from germline, CDR1 is MNHEY and CDR2 is SVGEGT. The CDR3 runs to 17 residues. Trimming at V came to 6 bases and at J to 4 bases, leaving 13 bases not matched to a gene. This chain's CDR3 is CASSPPLSGGSYNEQFF. CDR3 in DNA: TGTGCCAGCAGCCCACCTCTTAGCGGGGGCTCATACAATGAGCAGTTCTTC.

This clone was seen more than once but under ten times. The genes are TRBV27 and TRBJ2-7, with D maybe TRBD2 (6 bases). CDR1 is MNHEY, CDR2 SMNVEV, per germline (reference sequence). This CDR3 is 10 amino acids long. V gave up 8 bases and J gave up 4 bases, with 6 bases separating them. DNA of the CDR3: TGTGCCAGCGGGAGGTACGAGCAGTACTTC. Its translation is CASGRYEQYF.

This chain links TRBV5-1 with TRBJ2-7; D may be TRBD2 (6 bases). The CDR3 loop spans 13 amino acids. Trimming pared 2 bases from V and 3 bases from J, leaving 9 bases between. Germline V gene sequence: CDR1 SGHRS, CDR2 YFSETQ. CDR3: CASSFGGLYEQYF. The CDR3 bases are TGCGCCAGCAGCTTCGGGGGTCTCTACGAGCAGTACTTC.

The chain couples TRBV30 to TRBJ1-1; the match to TRBD1 covers 8 bases. Losses at the gene ends were 1 base for V and 4 bases for J; bases not matched to a gene: 14. The CDR3 covers 17 residues. Germline V gene data show CDR1 as GTSNPN and CDR2 as SVGIG (reference sequence). The CDR3 DNA reads as TGTGCCTGGAGTGCCAGAGTGCAGGACAGGGAGGGCACTGAAGCTTTCTTT. Protein product: CAWSARVQDREGTEAFF. The whole variable domain, remainder taken from reference TRBV30 and TRBJ1-1, is SQTIHQWPATLVQPVGSPLSLECTVEGTSNPNLYWYRQAAGRGLQLLFYSVGIGQISSEVPQNLSASRPQDRQFILSSKKLLLSDSGFYLCAWSARVQDREGTEAFFGQGTRLTVV.

The chain has TRBV4-1 and TRBJ1-4, with D unclear. The CDR3 spans 14 residues. CDR1 MGHRA and CDR2 YSYEKL come from the germline V gene. V dropped 1 base and J dropped 7 bases, with 10 bases sitting between them. The CDR3 spells CASSQGDGGEKLFF. CDR3 DNA sequence: TGCGCCAGCAGCCAAGGAGACGGCGGTGAAAAACTGTTTTTT.

The chain is built from TRBV19 and TRBJ1-2; weak D call: TRBD1 (6 bases). The CDR3 has 15 residues. V was pared by 11 bases and J by 0 bases, with 19 bases between. Germline V CDR1 and CDR2: LNHDA, SQIVND (reference sequence). CDR3 DNA sequence: TGTGCCCTAAGGTCACAGGGCCCCGCTAACTATGGCTACACCTTC. Amino acids: CALRSQGPANYGYTF. Filled out from reference TRBV19 and TRBJ1-2, the complete variable domain reads DGGITQSPKYLFRKEGQNVTLSCEQNLNHDAMYWYRQDPGQGLRLIYYSQIVNDFQKGDIAEGYSVSREKKESFPLTVTSAQKNPTAFYLCALRSQGPANYGYTFGSGTRLTVV.

This clone has just one count. This chain uses TRBV30 with TRBJ1-5; no clear D gene. The CDR3 extends over 13 amino acids. Germline CDR1 reads GTSNPN; CDR2 reads SVGIG (reference sequence). The ends were cut back, 3 bases at V and 5 bases at J, with 11 bases in the middle. This CDR3 is CAWSGEGHQPQHF. As DNA, the CDR3 is TGTGCCTGGAGCGGGGAGGGTCATCAGCCCCAGCATTTT.

The chain carries TRBV28 and TRBJ1-6, with D tentatively TRBD1 (6 bases). CDR3 length equals 16 residues. Per the germline V gene, CDR1 is MDHEN and CDR2 is SYDVKM. V lost 3 bases and J lost 1, with 10 bases in between. The CDR3 DNA is TGTGCCAGCAGTTTGTTGGGGGCTTCCTATAATTCACCCCTCCACTTT. It encodes CASSLLGASYNSPLHF. The variable domain in full, completed from reference TRBV28 and TRBJ1-6, reads DVKVTQSSRYLVKRTGEKVFLECVQDMDHENMFWYRQDPGLGLRLIYFSYDVKMKEKGDIPEGYSVSREKKERFSLILESASTNQTSMYLCASSLLGASYNSPLHFGNGTRLTVT.

V and J are TRBV28 and TRBJ2-5; D is unclear. V lost 3 bases to trimming and J lost 5 bases, with 13 bases between them. The CDR3 loop spans 14 amino acids. The V gene's germline CDR1 is MDHEN and CDR2 SYDVKM. Written as DNA, the CDR3 is TGTGCCAGCAGTTTTAGTCCTTCGAGGGAGACCCAGTACTTC. Its translation: CASSFSPSRETQYF.

The gene calls are TRBV4-1 and TRBJ2-3, with 8 bases fitting TRBD1. Per germline, CDR1 MGHRA and CDR2 YSYEKL. The V and J ends lost 0 bases and 3 bases, in that order; junction bases with no gene match: 11. The CDR3 loop spans 18 amino acids. The chain's CDR3 is CASSQDALPGGWTDTQYF. In DNA, the CDR3 is TGCGCCAGCAGCCAAGATGCCTTGCCAGGGGGCTGGACAGATACGCAGTATTTT.

The chain combines TRBV28 with TRBJ2-3; 8 bases are a match to TRBD2. Losses at the gene ends were 7 bases for V and 4 bases for J; bases not matched to a gene: 16. The CDR3 length is 17 residues. The V gene's germline CDR1 is MDHEN and CDR2 SYDVKM. CDR3 sequence reads: CASTPFPGLVSADTQYF. CDR3 nucleotides: TGTGCCAGCACTCCCTTCCCGGGACTAGTATCTGCAGATACGCAGTATTTT.

The rearrangement joins TRBV9 to TRBJ2-2; 9 nucleotides agree with TRBD2. Germline V gene lookup returns CDR1 SGDLS and CDR2 YYNGEE. The V gene end was trimmed by 2 bases and the J gene end by 2 bases; junction bases not matched to a gene: 7. CDR3 length: 17 residues. This CDR3 reads CASSVKAGGPNTGELFF. Written as DNA, the CDR3 is TGTGCCAGCAGCGTCAAAGCGGGGGGACCCAACACCGGGGAGCTGTTTTTT.

With respect to this clone: Other DNA sequences from this sample encode an identical CDR3 as well. The V call is TRBV19, the J call TRBJ1-5; maybe TRBD1 (6 bases). V shed 5 bases and J shed 4 bases, with 12 bases lying between them. The CDR3 loop spans 14 amino acids. Germline V gene lookup returns CDR1 LNHDA and CDR2 SQIVND (reference sequence). The CDR3 here is CASSPTGSNQPQHF. The CDR3 bases are TGTGCCAGTAGTCCGACAGGTTCGAATCAGCCCCAGCATTTT. Filled out from reference TRBV19 and TRBJ1-5, the complete variable domain reads DGGITQSPKYLFRKEGQNVTLSCEQNLNHDAMYWYRQDPGQGLRLIYYSQIVNDFQKGDIAEGYSVSREKKESFPLTVTSAQKNPTAFYLCASSPTGSNQPQHFGDGTRLSIL.

This chain connects TRBV11-1 to TRBJ2-5; D is perhaps TRBD1 (6 bases). Germline loops: CDR1 SGHAT, CDR2 FQDESV (reference sequence). V was pared by 2 bases and J by 5 bases, with 12 bases between. The CDR3 contains 14 residues. The DNA of the CDR3 is TGTGCCAGCAGCTTATCAGGGGTCGGTGAGACCCAGTACTTC. This translates into CASSLSGVGETQYF. Drawing the rest from reference TRBV11-1 and TRBJ2-5, the complete variable domain is EAEVAQSPRYKITEKSQAVAFWCDPISGHATLYWYRQILGQGPELLVQFQDESVVDDSQLPKDRFSAERLKGVDSTLKIQPAELGDSAMYLCASSLSGVGETQYFGPGTRLLVL.

Remarks on this clone: The identical CDR3 is also encoded by other nucleotide sequences in the sample. This chain links TRBV5-4 with TRBJ2-7; 7 bases fit TRBD2. In germline, CDR1 is SGHNT, CDR2 YYREEE (reference sequence). The J segment lost 1 base and the V segment lost 4 bases, leaving 2 bases of the junction unmatched. The CDR3 sequence is 13 residues long. In DNA form, the CDR3 reads TGTGCCAGCAGCCGCGGGGGATCCTACGAGCAGTACTTC. This encodes CASSRGGSYEQYF.

The chain couples TRBV7-2 to TRBJ2-5; 7 nucleotides match TRBD1. V dropped 2 bases and J dropped 3; count of bases not matched to a gene: 6. Germline V gene lookup returns CDR1 SGHTA and CDR2 FQGNSA. This CDR3 comprises 15 residues. The CDR3 is CASSLWTGEKETQYF. DNA for the CDR3: TGTGCCAGCAGCTTATGGACAGGCGAAAAAGAGACCCAGTACTTC.

This sequence joins TRBV5-1 and TRBJ1-1; TRBD1 might be the D (5 bases). The germline V gene has CDR1 SGHRS and CDR2 YFSETQ. V lost 0 bases and J lost 1, with 7 bases in between. The CDR3 totals 14 residues. The CDR3 DNA reads as TGCGCCAGCAGCTTGGAGACAGCGAACACTGAAGCTTTCTTT. Residues: CASSLETANTEAFF. The full variable domain, its missing parts supplied by reference TRBV5-1 and TRBJ1-1, is KAGVTQTPRYLIKTRGQQVTLSCSPISGHRSVSWYQQTPGQGLQFLFEYFSETQRNKGNFPGRFSGRQFSNSRSEMNVSTLELGDSALYLCASSLETANTEAFFGQGTRLTVV.

The rearrangement joins TRBV6-6 to TRBJ1-5, with D perhaps matching TRBD1 (5 bases). Germline CDR1 is MNHNY and CDR2 is SVGAGI (reference sequence). This CDR3 is built from 15 residues. Deletions cut 0 bases from V and 6 bases from J, with 12 bases between. The CDR3 nucleotides are TGTGCCAGCAGTTACTCGGCAGGGAGGGTTCAGCCCCAGCATTTT. This gives the protein CASSYSAGRVQPQHF.

The J gene is TRBJ2-5, the V gene TRBV13, with 8 bases that match TRBD2. The CDR3 length is 15 residues. The germline V gene encodes CDR1 PRHDT and CDR2 FYEKMQ (reference sequence). After removal of 5 bases from V and 4 bases from J, the junction contained 9 bases not matched to a gene. CDR3 nucleotide sequence: TGTGCCAGCAGCCTAAAGACTAGCGCATCAGAGACCCAGTACTTC. This sequence encodes CASSLKTSASETQYF. Complete variable domain (other parts from reference TRBV13 and TRBJ2-5): AAGVIQSPRHLIKEKRETATLKCYPIPRHDTVYWYQQGPGQDPQFLISFYEKMQSDKGSIPDRFSAQQFSDYHSELNMSSLELGDSALYFCASSLKTSASETQYFGPGTRLLVL.